This T cell receptor (beta chain) was documented in a study of CD8 T cells in Susac syndrome. cDNA came from around 0.54 to 1 ug RNA primed by random hexamers. Using its own MiXCR run on the immunoSEQ multiplex PCR reads, TCRdb lists one record per CDR3 protein. This sample has about 300,000 distinct CDR3 sequences, with approximately 85% found just once. Germline V gene lookup returns CDR1 SGDLS and CDR2 YYNGEE. The CDR3 is 15 residues long. The germline V and J ends were trimmed by 0 bases and 2 bases, with 12 bases remaining between them. The V call is TRBV9, the J call TRBJ2-7, with TRBD1 as a possible D gene (6 bases). Sequences were obtained from CD8+ T cells from PBMCs. This TCR derives from a human donor with multiple sclerosis. CDR3 residues: CASSVDTGTTYEQYF. The CDR3 DNA is TGTGCCAGCAGCGTAGATACAGGGACCACCTACGAGCAGTACTTC.